Given below is one T cell receptor (beta chain) in context. The protocol was immunoSEQ multiplex PCR, while the TCRdb copy is restricted to in-frame clones and leaves out a portion. The sample records approximately 89,000 clones, approximately 96% being singletons. The data derive from a study of technical replicates of blood from several donors. V shed 6 bases and J 3 bases; nucleotides not matched to a gene: 11. The CDR3 consists of 16 residues. The V gene's germline CDR1 is MDHEN and CDR2 SYDVKM. Sequencing was performed on T cells isolated from PBMCs. The sequence derives from a human donor in good health. V is TRBV28 and J is TRBJ2-7; 10 bases fit TRBD1. CDR3: CASSTLVGQGNYEQYF. The CDR3 bases are TGTGCCAGCAGCACCCTGGTGGGACAGGGGAACTACGAGCAGTACTTC.